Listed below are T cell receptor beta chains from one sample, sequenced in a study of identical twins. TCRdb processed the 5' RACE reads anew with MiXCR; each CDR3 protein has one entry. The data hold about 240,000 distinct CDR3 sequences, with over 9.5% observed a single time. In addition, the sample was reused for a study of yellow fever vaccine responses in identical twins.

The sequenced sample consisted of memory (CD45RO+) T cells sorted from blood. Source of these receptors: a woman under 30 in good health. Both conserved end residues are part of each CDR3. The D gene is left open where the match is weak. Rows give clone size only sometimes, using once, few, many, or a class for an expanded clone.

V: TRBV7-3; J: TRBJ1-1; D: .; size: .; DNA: TGTGCCAGCAGCTTACTAGGGGGGACCACTGAAGCTTTCTTT; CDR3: CASSLLGGTTEAFF
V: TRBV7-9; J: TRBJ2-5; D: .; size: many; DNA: TGTGCCAGCAGCTTCCCCACAGGGACCCAGTACTTC; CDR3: CASSFPTGTQYF
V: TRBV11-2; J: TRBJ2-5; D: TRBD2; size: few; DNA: TGTGCCAGCAGTTTTTCAGCGGGAGTTCAAGAGACCCAGTACTTC; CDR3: CASSFSAGVQETQYF
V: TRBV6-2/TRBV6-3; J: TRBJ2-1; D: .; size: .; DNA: TGTGCCACCACGGACGTATACAATGAGCAGTTCTTC; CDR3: CATTDVYNEQFF
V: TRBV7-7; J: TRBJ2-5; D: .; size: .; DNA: TGTGCTAGCAACTCCCTCGATGGGTCAGAGACCCAGTACTTC; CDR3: CASNSLDGSETQYF
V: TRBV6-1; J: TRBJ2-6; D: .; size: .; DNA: TGTGCCAGCAGTGAAGAAGGTGCTGGGGCCAACGTCCTGACTTTC; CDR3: CASSEEGAGANVLTF
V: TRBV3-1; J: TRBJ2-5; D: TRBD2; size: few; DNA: TGTTCTAGCGGGAGTGGGGAGACCCAGTACTTC; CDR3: CSSGSGETQYF
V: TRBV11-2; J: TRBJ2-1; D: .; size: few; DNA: TGTGCCAGCAGCTTAACTGGCCCGCGGGATGAGCAGTTCTTC; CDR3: CASSLTGPRDEQFF
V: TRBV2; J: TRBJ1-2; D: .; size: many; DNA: TGTGCCAGCTTTGTACAGGCCGTCTATGGCTACACCTTC; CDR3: CASFVQAVYGYTF
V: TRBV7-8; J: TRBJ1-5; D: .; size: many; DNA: TGTGCCAGCAGCTTATACTACAGATATAGCAATCAGCCCCAGCATTTT; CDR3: CASSLYYRYSNQPQHF
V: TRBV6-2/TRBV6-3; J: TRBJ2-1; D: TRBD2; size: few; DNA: TGTGCCAGCAGGGGACTAGTAATTATAGGCGATGAGCAGTTCTTC; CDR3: CASRGLVIIGDEQFF
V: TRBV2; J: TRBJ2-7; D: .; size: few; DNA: TGTGCCAGCAGTGTGGACAGATTTTACGAGCAGTACTTC; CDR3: CASSVDRFYEQYF
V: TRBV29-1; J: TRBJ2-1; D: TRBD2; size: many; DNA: TGCAGCGTGGGGGGACTAGCGGAAGAGTACAATGAGCAGTTCTTC; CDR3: CSVGGLAEEYNEQFF
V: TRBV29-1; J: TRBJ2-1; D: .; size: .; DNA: TGCAGCGTCGGAGGAGGGGGTGAGCAGTTCTTC; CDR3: CSVGGGGEQFF
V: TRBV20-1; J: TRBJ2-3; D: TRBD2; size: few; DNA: TGCAGTGCACACGGGACTAGCGGGGATCGTACGCAGTATTTT; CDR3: CSAHGTSGDRTQYF
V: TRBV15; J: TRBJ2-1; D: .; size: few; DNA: TGTGCCACCAGCATGGGTCCAATCTCCTACAATGAGCAGTTCTTC; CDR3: CATSMGPISYNEQFF
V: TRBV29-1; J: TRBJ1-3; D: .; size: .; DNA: TGCAGCGTTGGTAGAGGGAATACTGGAAACACCATATATTTT; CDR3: CSVGRGNTGNTIYF
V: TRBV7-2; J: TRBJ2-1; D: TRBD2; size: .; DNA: TGTGCCAGCAGATTAGCGGGAGCTAACTACAATGAGCAGTTCTTC; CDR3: CASRLAGANYNEQFF
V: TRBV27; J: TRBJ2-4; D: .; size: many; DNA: TGTGCCAGCAGTTCCCGCACTAATTCTAGAGAAAACATTCAGTACTTC; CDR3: CASSSRTNSRENIQYF
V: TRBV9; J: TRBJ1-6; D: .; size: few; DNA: TGTGCCAGCAGCGTAGCTCCGGGGGTGGATAATTCACCCCTCCACTTT; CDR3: CASSVAPGVDNSPLHF
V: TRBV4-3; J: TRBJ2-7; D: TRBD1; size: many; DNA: TGCGCCAGCAGCCAAGATGCCGGGGACAGGGCCTACGAGCAGTACTTC; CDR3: CASSQDAGDRAYEQYF
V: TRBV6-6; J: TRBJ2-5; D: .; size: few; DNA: TGTGCCAGCGCCGGGCCCCTGGGGGAGACCCAGTACTTC; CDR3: CASAGPLGETQYF
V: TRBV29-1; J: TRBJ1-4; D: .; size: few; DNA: TGCAGCGTTGAAGAGGGGCGAGAAAAACTGTTTTTT; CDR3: CSVEEGREKLFF
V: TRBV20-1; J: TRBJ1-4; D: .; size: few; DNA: TGCAGTGCGGCCTATAATGAAAAACTGTTTTTT; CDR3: CSAAYNEKLFF
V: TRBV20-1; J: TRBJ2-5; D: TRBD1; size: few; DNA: TGCAGTGCCCACCGGGGAGACCTGGGACAGGGAGAGACCCAGTACTTC; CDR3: CSAHRGDLGQGETQYF
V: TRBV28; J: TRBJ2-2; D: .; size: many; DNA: TGTGCCAGCAGTTTAGTCGGGGACAACACCGGGGAGCTGTTTTTT; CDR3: CASSLVGDNTGELFF
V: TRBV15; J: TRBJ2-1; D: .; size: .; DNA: TGTGCCACCAGCGACGGACGGAGGGCGGGAAATGAGCAGTTCTTC; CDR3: CATSDGRRAGNEQFF
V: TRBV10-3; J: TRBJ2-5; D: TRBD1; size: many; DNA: TGTGCCATAAGCTCAGGGGGCGCGGAAACCCAGTACTTC; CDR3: CAISSGGAETQYF
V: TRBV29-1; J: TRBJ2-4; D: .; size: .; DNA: TGCAGCGTTGAAGGCCCAGCCAAAAACATTCAGTACTTC; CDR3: CSVEGPAKNIQYF
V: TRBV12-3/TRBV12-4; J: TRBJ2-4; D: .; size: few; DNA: TGTGCCAGCAGTTGGGGCCTCGGAAACATTCAGTACTTC; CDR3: CASSWGLGNIQYF
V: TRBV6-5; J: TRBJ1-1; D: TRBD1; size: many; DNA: TGTGCCAGCAAGCAGGACAGGGAAGCTTTCTTT; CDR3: CASKQDREAFF
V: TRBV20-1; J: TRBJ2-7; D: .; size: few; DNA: TGCAGTGCTAGAGGCGTCAGCACCTACGAGCAGTACTTC; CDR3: CSARGVSTYEQYF
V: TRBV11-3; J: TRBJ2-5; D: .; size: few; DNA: TGTGCCAGCAGCTTAGATCGGGGGACCCAGTACTTC; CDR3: CASSLDRGTQYF
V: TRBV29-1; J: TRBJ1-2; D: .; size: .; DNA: TGCAGCGTTATTGGGGGAGCTAACTATGGCTACACCTTC; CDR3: CSVIGGANYGYTF
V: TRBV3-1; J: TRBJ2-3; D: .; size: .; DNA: TGTGCCAGCAGCCAAGGGGCTGGAACAGATACGCAGTATTTT; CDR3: CASSQGAGTDTQYF
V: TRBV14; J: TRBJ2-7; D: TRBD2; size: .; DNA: TGTGCCAGCAGCCTTACTAGCGGGGCCCCCTACGAGCAGTACTTC; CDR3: CASSLTSGAPYEQYF
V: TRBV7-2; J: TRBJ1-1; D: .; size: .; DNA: TGTGCCAGCAGCTTAGGGAGTTTGGGAGTCTTAGCTGAAGCTTTCTTT; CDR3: CASSLGSLGVLAEAFF
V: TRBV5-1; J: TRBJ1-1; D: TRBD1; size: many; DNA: TGCGCCAGCAGCACGGGACAGCCGAACACTGAAGCTTTCTTT; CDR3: CASSTGQPNTEAFF
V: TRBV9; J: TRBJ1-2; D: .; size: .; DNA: TGTGCCAGCAGCGTAGGGGGCCCTAAACCCTTGGGCTACACCTTC; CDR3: CASSVGGPKPLGYTF
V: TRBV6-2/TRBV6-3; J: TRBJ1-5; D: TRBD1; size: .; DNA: TGTGCCAGCAGTGCGGCCGGGACAGGGGGCTGGTCCCAGCATTTT; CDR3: CASSAAGTGGWSQHF
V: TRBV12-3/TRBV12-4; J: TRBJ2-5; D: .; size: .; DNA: TGTGCCAGCAGTTTAGCGTCGGGCCGCCGGTTCCAAGAGACCCAGTACTTC; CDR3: CASSLASGRRFQETQYF
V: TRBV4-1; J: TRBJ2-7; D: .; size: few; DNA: TGCGCCAGCAGCCAAGACTCGTTTGGCGAGCAGTACTTC; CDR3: CASSQDSFGEQYF
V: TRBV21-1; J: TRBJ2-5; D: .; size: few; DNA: TGTGCCAGCAGCACCTCTAAAGAGGGGTTCCAGTACTTC; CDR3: CASSTSKEGFQYF
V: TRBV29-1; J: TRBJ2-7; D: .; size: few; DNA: TGCAGCGTTCTTACAGAAACCTACTACGAGCAGTACTTC; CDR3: CSVLTETYYEQYF
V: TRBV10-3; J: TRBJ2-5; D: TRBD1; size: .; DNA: TGTGCCATCAGTGCGGGGACAGACCCTCAAGAGACCCAGTACTTC; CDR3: CAISAGTDPQETQYF
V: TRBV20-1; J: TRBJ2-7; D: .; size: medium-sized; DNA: TGCAGTGCTAGAAGCATTAGGGACACAAACGAGCAGTACTTC; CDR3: CSARSIRDTNEQYF
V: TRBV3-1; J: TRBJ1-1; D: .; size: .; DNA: TGTGCCAGCAGCCACCAAGACAGGCTGGGGACTGAAGCTTTCTTT; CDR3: CASSHQDRLGTEAFF
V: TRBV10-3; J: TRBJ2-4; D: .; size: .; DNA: TGTGCCATCAGTGGGGACGGGGCCAAAAACATTCAGTACTTC; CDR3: CAISGDGAKNIQYF
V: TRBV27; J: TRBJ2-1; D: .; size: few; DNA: TGTGCCAGCAGTTTAAGGGGATCCAGAGGCTCCTACAATGAGCAGTTCTTC; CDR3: CASSLRGSRGSYNEQFF
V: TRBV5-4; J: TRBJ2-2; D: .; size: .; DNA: TGTGCCAGCAGCTTGCGGATGCGGGGTCCGAGCACCGGGGAGCTGTTTTTT; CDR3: CASSLRMRGPSTGELFF
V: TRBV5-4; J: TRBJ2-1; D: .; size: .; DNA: TGTGCCAGCAGCCGACAGGACAGCTCCTACAATGAGCAGTTCTTC; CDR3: CASSRQDSSYNEQFF
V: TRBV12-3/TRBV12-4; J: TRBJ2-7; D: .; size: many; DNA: TGTGCCAGCAGTCGGGCCTACGAGCAGTACTTC; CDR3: CASSRAYEQYF
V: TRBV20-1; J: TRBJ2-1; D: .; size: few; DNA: TGCAGTGCTAGATACGGGGGGCAGTTCAATGAGCAGTTCTTC; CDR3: CSARYGGQFNEQFF
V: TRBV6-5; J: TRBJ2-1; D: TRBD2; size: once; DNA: TGTGCCAGCAGTTATGTAGGACTAGCGGGAGGATCCAATGAGCAGTTCTTC; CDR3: CASSYVGLAGGSNEQFF
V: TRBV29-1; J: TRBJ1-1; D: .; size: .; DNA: TGCAGCGGGGCCGGGACACAGAACACTGAAGCTTTCTTT; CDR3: CSGAGTQNTEAFF